This T cell receptor (beta chain) was identified during a study of blood T cell repertoires in COVID-19. From germline, CDR1 is MNHEY and CDR2 SMNVEV (reference sequence). With 6 bases clipped from V and 4 bases from J, the junction kept 8 bases outside the gene matches. CDR3 length: 14 amino acids. In its sample, this clone was seen once. Sequenced by immunoSEQ multiplex PCR; TCRdb stores in-frame clones only, minus some. The data hold 150,000 to 200,000 clones, with about nine tenths observed a single time. The receptor comes from a man between 65 and 85 years old with active or convalescent COVID-19. The sample consisted of peripheral blood. V is TRBV27 and J is TRBJ2-7, with TRBD1 matching over 8 bases. The CDR3 DNA follows: TGTGCCAGCAGCGGAAGCAGGGGGCCATACGAGCAGTACTTC. Translation: CASSGSRGPYEQYF.